Listed below are T cell receptor beta chains from one sample, sequenced in a study of OX40 agonist ivuxolimab in advanced cancers. Repertoires were generated with immunoSEQ multiplex PCR, while TCRdb's copy carries only in-frame clones and drops some. The table lists tens of thousands of clones, 80% to 85% of them singletons, with less than 4.5% in the top ten. The sequencing here drew on CD4+ or CD8+ T cells sorted from blood, taken in a trial of the OX40 agonist ivuxolimab. The receptors here all came from an adult with an advanced solid tumor such as melanoma, head and neck, liver or kidney cancer. CDR3s include the opening cysteine and the closing phenylalanine or tryptophan. The D gene is left open where the match is weak. A row's size may be missing; if present it is once, few, many or a size class.

D gene	V gene	J gene	clone size	CDR3 DNA	CDR3 protein
TRBD2	TRBV4-2	TRBJ2-5	-	TGTGCCAGCAGCCAAGTCGGTGGCCTAGCGGGGTTAACATCCCCTCAAGAGACCCAGTACTTC	CASSQVGGLAGLTSPQETQYF
-	TRBV19	TRBJ2-5	-	TGTGCCAGTAGTATTCAGAGTTTAGGACAGACGACAAAAAGATCTCAAGAGACCCAGTACTTC	CASSIQSLGQTTKRSQETQYF
TRBD2	TRBV9	TRBJ2-3	-	TGTGCCAGCAGCGTAGCAGGGGCGGGGGGCGCGTTGATATCAGATACGCAGTATTTT	CASSVAGAGGALISDTQYF
TRBD1	TRBV5-4	TRBJ2-1	-	TGTGCCAGCATGACGACAGGGCGTGGGAATGAGCAGTTCTTC	CASMTTGRGNEQFF
TRBD1	TRBV7-2	TRBJ2-2	-	TGTGCCAGCAGCTTAAGGACAGGGAACACCGGGGAGCTGTTTTTT	CASSLRTGNTGELFF
-	TRBV7-2	TRBJ2-5	once	TGTGCCAGCAGCCCCCCGTATGGGGGGGCGAAGGAGACCCAGTACTTC	CASSPPYGGAKETQYF
TRBD1	TRBV5-1	TRBJ2-5	-	TGCGCCAGCAGCTTTACAGGGGTAGAGACCCAGTACTTC	CASSFTGVETQYF
TRBD1	TRBV18	TRBJ2-6	-	TGTGCCAGCTCACCCACCCAGACAGGGGTTTCCTCTGGGGCCAACGTCCTGACTTTC	CASSPTQTGVSSGANVLTF
-	TRBV10-3	TRBJ2-1	-	TGTGCCATCCGGGAGAGGGGGAAATCATACAATGAGCAGTTCTTC	CAIRERGKSYNEQFF
-	TRBV6-5	TRBJ1-1	-	TGTGCCAGCAGTCCCCGACGGAACACTGAAGCTTTCTTT	CASSPRRNTEAFF
TRBD2	TRBV5-1	TRBJ2-3	once	TGCGCCAGCAGCTTGGAGTCTAGCGGGGTCGCAGATACGCAGTATTTT	CASSLESSGVADTQYF
TRBD1	TRBV5-1	TRBJ1-5	-	TGCGCCAGCAGCCTTACAGGGGGGACCAATCAGCCCCAGCATTTT	CASSLTGGTNQPQHF
TRBD2	TRBV7-2	TRBJ2-7	-	TGTGCCAGCAGCTTAGCGGTACTAGCGGGGGGCGCCCGGGACGAGCAGTACTTC	CASSLAVLAGGARDEQYF
TRBD2	TRBV6-1	TRBJ2-3	-	TGTGCCAGCAGTGCGAAGACTAGCGGGAACACAGATACGCAGTATTTT	CASSAKTSGNTDTQYF
TRBD1	TRBV18	TRBJ2-7	-	TGTGCCAGCTCACCACGAGCAGTGGGGACAGGCCCCTACGAGCAGTACTTC	CASSPRAVGTGPYEQYF
-	TRBV6-1	TRBJ1-5	-	TGTGCCAGCAGTGAAGAGCTTCAGCCCCAGCATTTT	CASSEELQPQHF
TRBD2	TRBV5-1	TRBJ2-2	once	TGCGCCAGCAGCTTGGCTCTCTTCCCGGGACTAGTTTCCACCGGGGAGCTGTTTTTT	CASSLALFPGLVSTGELFF
-	TRBV6-5	TRBJ1-4	-	TGTGCCAGCAGTTACTTGGGAGGACGGGGGAATGAAAAACTGTTTTTT	CASSYLGGRGNEKLFF
-	TRBV11-2	TRBJ1-6	-	TGTGCCAGCAGCTCCGGGACAAATAATAATTCACCCCTCCACTTT	CASSSGTNNNSPLHF
TRBD1	TRBV5-1	TRBJ1-1	-	TGCGCCAGCAGCACGCAGCGGGGACAGGGGGCCGGAAGTCCTTTCTTT	CASSTQRGQGAGSPFF
-	TRBV11-2	TRBJ2-5	-	TGTGCCAGCAGCTTAGATGGGGGCGGGCAAGAGACCCAGTACTTC	CASSLDGGGQETQYF
TRBD1	TRBV6-5	TRBJ1-6	few	TGTGCCAGTAGGACAGGGGGGAATTCACCCCTCCACTTT	CASRTGGNSPLHF
-	TRBV7-6	TRBJ1-5	once	TGTGCCAGCAGCTTAGTAGCGGGGATGGGATCGCCCCAGCATTTT	CASSLVAGMGSPQHF
-	TRBV29-1	TRBJ2-1	-	TGCAGCGTTGGTTTTGGGGGACCCTACAATGAGCAGTTCTTC	CSVGFGGPYNEQFF
-	TRBV7-2	TRBJ2-3	-	TGTGCCAGCAGCTTAGAAGGCGTGACCTCCACAGATACGCAGTATTTT	CASSLEGVTSTDTQYF
-	TRBV4-2	TRBJ1-3	once	TGTGCCAGCAGCCAGCCTTCAGACAGACTCTCTGGAAACACCATATATTTT	CASSQPSDRLSGNTIYF
-	TRBV7-2	TRBJ1-1	-	TGTGCCAGCACCTTCGGGGCGAGGACTGAAGCTTTCTTT	CASTFGARTEAFF
-	TRBV9	TRBJ1-3	-	TGTGCCAGCAGCGTAGAGCCCCGACAGTTGAGCTCTGGAAACACCATATATTTT	CASSVEPRQLSSGNTIYF
-	TRBV9	TRBJ1-2	-	TGTGCCAGCAGCGAAGGACCAACCAATGGCTACACCTTC	CASSEGPTNGYTF
TRBD1	TRBV5-6	TRBJ1-6	-	TGTGCCAGCAGCTCGGTTGTGGCAGCACAGGGGGGCTTTAATTCACCCCTCCACTTT	CASSSVVAAQGGFNSPLHF
-	TRBV6-5	TRBJ2-7	once	TGTGCCAGCAGTCTTATCCGGCCGGGGATATACGAGCAGTACTTC	CASSLIRPGIYEQYF
TRBD2	TRBV7-2	TRBJ2-1	few	TGTGCCAGCAGCTTAGAGAGCGGGGGGGCCCACAATGAGCAGTTCTTC	CASSLESGGAHNEQFF
TRBD2	TRBV6-5	TRBJ2-1	-	TGTGCCAGCAGCATGAGCGGGGGGGCCGATGAGCAGTTCTTC	CASSMSGGADEQFF
-	TRBV5-1	TRBJ2-1	-	TGCGCCAGCAGCTCGGATCAAGGCAATGAGCAGTTCTTC	CASSSDQGNEQFF
TRBD1	TRBV28	TRBJ1-5	-	TGTGCCAGCAGTTTTGCAGGGGGCGAAAATCAGCCCCAGCATTTT	CASSFAGGENQPQHF
-	TRBV28	TRBJ1-2	-	TGTGCCAGCAGTTGGCCTAATAACTATGGCTACACCTTC	CASSWPNNYGYTF
-	TRBV19	TRBJ1-6	-	TGTGCCAGTCGGGAGGGGTCCGGTAGCTCACCCCTCCACTTT	CASREGSGSSPLHF
-	TRBV19	TRBJ2-5	-	TGTGCCAGTAGTATATCGAGCTTAAGGGAGACCCAGTACTTC	CASSISSLRETQYF
-	TRBV9	TRBJ2-1	-	TGTGCCAGCAGCGTCTTTCAGACCAGCCCTGACAATGAGCAGTTCTTC	CASSVFQTSPDNEQFF
TRBD1	TRBV6-1	TRBJ2-4	-	TGTGCCAGCAGTGCAGACAGGGTCGGTGGCATTCAGTACTTC	CASSADRVGGIQYF
-	TRBV19	TRBJ2-6	-	TGTGCCAGTAGTGCCTGGAGGGATGGGGCCAACGTCCTGACTTTC	CASSAWRDGANVLTF
TRBD2	TRBV7-2	TRBJ2-5	-	TGTGCCAGCAGCTTACAAGCGGGGGGAGTCGTAGAGACCCAGTACTTC	CASSLQAGGVVETQYF